What follows are 18 T cell receptor beta chains derived from one specimen sequenced in a study of read filtering for tumor transcriptome and immune sequencing. The library was built from about 400 ng RNA with molecular barcoded adaptors for alpha/delta and beta/gamma chains. TCRdb re-called the reads through MiXCR, storing one row per CDR3 protein. This repertoire shows 65,000 or so distinct CDR3 sequences, 15% to 20% found once; its top ten account for roughly a tenth. Sequenced input: a population of CD138-negative cells sorted from bone marrow. These receptors originate from a donor over 35 with multiple myeloma.

At least ten counts were recorded for this clonotype. The rearrangement joins TRBV19 to TRBJ2-7; TRBD1 matches 8 bases. The J segment lost 4 bases and the V segment lost 1 base, leaving 3 bases of the junction unmatched. Germline loops: CDR1 LNHDA, CDR2 SQIVND (reference sequence). This CDR3 is 14 amino acids long. Here the CDR3 reads CASSIGTGFYEQYF. CDR3 DNA sequence: TGTGCCAGTAGTATAGGGACAGGGTTTTACGAGCAGTACTTC.

The genes are TRBV4-2 and TRBJ1-2; 8 nucleotides line up with TRBD1. The trim removed 5 bases at V and 0 bases at J, leaving 11 bases unmatched. CDR1 and CDR2 from the germline V gene are LGHNA and YNFKEQ. The CDR3 has 17 residues. The CDR3 sequence is CASSAPGQGPTNYGYTF. The CDR3 region has the DNA TGTGCCAGCAGCGCCCCCGGACAGGGCCCGACTAACTATGGCTACACCTTC.

This clonotype was counted between two and nine times. The V and J genes are TRBV29-1 and TRBJ2-1, with 9 bases identical to TRBD2. The germline gives CDR1 SQVTM, CDR2 ANQGSEA. Losses at the gene ends were 4 bases for V and 7 bases for J; bases not matched to a gene: 8. The CDR3 has 14 residues. The CDR3 spells CSVVVAGAPNEQFF. The CDR3, as DNA: TGCAGCGTTGTAGTAGCGGGAGCCCCAAATGAGCAGTTCTTC.

About this clonotype itself: A much larger clone sits a single nucleotide away, making a read error possible. The V gene is TRBV6-2 or TRBV6-3, the J gene TRBJ1-5; D uncertain. CDR3 length: 14 residues. Germline V gene sequence: CDR1 MNHEY, CDR2 SVGEGT. The CDR3 loop reads CASTDPGGNRPQHF. Written as DNA, the CDR3 is TGTGCCAGCACTGACCCGGGTGGCAATCGGCCCCAGCATTTT.

The V and J genes are TRBV3-1 and TRBJ2-3, with 9 bases lining up with TRBD2. The CDR3 is made up of 17 amino acids. Germline lookup yields CDR1 LGHDT and CDR2 YNNKEL (reference sequence). With V trimmed by 1 base and J by 3 bases, 8 bases remained unmatched. CDR3 nucleotides: TGTGCCAGCAGCCAAGCTGTACTAGCGGGCAAAACAGATACGCAGTATTTT. Its translation: CASSQAVLAGKTDTQYF.

This clonotype was seen many times. The chain uses TRBV28 and TRBJ1-6; 7 nucleotides agree with TRBD1. The CDR3 has 16 residues. V lost 3 bases and J lost 7; bases outside the gene matches: 9. Germline-derived CDR1 and CDR2 are MDHEN and SYDVKM. The CDR3 spells CASSLDRPRGNSPLHF. DNA for the CDR3: TGTGCCAGCAGTTTGGACAGGCCCCGCGGAAATTCACCCCTCCACTTT.

Many counts were recorded for this clonotype. The rearrangement links TRBV10-1 to TRBJ2-3; D might be TRBD1 or TRBD2, each matching 5 bases. The V end was cut by 2 bases, the J end by 1 base, with 10 bases between. The CDR3 contains 15 residues. CDR1 is WNHNN and CDR2 is SYGVQD in the germline V gene (reference sequence). CDR3 in amino acids: CASSEVMGGTDTQYF. In DNA, the CDR3 is TGCGCCAGCAGTGAGGTGATGGGGGGCACAGATACGCAGTATTTT.

The table lists this clonotype with a few counts. The gene calls are TRBV7-9 and TRBJ2-5; D could derive from TRBD1 or TRBD2 (5 bases each). V gave up 3 bases and J gave up 5 bases, with 19 bases separating them. The CDR3 spans 16 residues. Germline values: CDR1 SEHNR, CDR2 FQNEAQ (reference sequence). The CDR3 region has the DNA TGTGCCAGCAGCTTGCCCCGGGGACGGGATGTGGAGACCCAGTACTTC. Its translation: CASSLPRGRDVETQYF.

There are many counts of this clonotype. The chain joins TRBV9 to TRBJ2-1, with 7 positions matching TRBD2. Germline V gives CDR1 SGDLS, CDR2 YYNGEE. CDR3 size: 16 residues. V shed 0 bases, J shed 8 bases, and the junction held 11 bases outside the gene matches. In DNA, the CDR3 is TGTGCCAGCAGCGTAGGATGGACGGGAGGAGCTGATGAGCAGTTCTTC. Protein: CASSVGWTGGADEQFF.

This clonotype appeared a few times. The genes are TRBV2 and TRBJ1-4, with D uncertain. Germline V gene lookup returns CDR1 SNHLY and CDR2 FYNNEI. CDR3 length: 13 amino acids. V shed 8 bases and J shed 0 bases, with 7 bases lying between them. CDR3 region: CASQASTNEKLFF. The DNA for the CDR3 is TGTGCCAGCCAGGCCTCAACTAATGAAAAACTGTTTTTT.

Of note for this clonotype: This likely comes from a read error, as the CDR3 has no conserved phenylalanine or tryptophan at its end. The chain combines TRBV30 with TRBJ1-1; 7 nucleotides match TRBD1. Germline V gives CDR1 GTSNPN, CDR2 SVGIG (reference sequence). The CDR3 totals 13 residues. V lost 3 bases, J lost 5 bases, and 6 bases stayed unmatched. CDR3 loop: CAWRETGFTEAFL. As DNA, the CDR3 is TGTGCCTGGAGGGAGACAGGGTTTACTGAAGCTTTCTTA.

By share of the sample, this clonotype is medium-sized. The chain couples TRBV5-6 to TRBJ2-1, with 9 nucleotides matching TRBD1. Per germline, CDR1 SGHDT and CDR2 YYEEEE. The CDR3 loop spans 12 amino acids. The V segment lost 3 bases and the J segment 14 bases; nucleotides outside the gene matches: 6. The DNA of the CDR3 is TGTGCCAGCAGCTACGCCGGGACAGGGAAGTTCTTC. It yields the protein CASSYAGTGKFF.

About this clonotype itself: A much larger clone lies one base from this, so it may be a read error. The CDR3 end shows no conserved phenylalanine or tryptophan, and so a read error is likely. The chain couples TRBV20-1 to TRBJ2-7; the D gene could be TRBD1 or TRBD2 (5 bases each). Germline CDR1 is DFQATT and CDR2 is SNEGSKA (reference sequence). The CDR3 is made up of 15 amino acids. Trimming took off 3 bases at V and 0 bases at J, with 15 bases between the two ends. The CDR3 loop is CSARPYGGTSYEQYS. CDR3 in DNA: TGCAGTGCTAGGCCATATGGGGGAACCTCCTACGAGCAGTACTCC.

This clonotype has at least ten counts. V is TRBV10-3 and J is TRBJ2-1, with D possibly matching TRBD2 (5 bases). Trimming took 3 bases from V and 0 from J, leaving 9 bases between them. The CDR3 is 15 amino acids. Germline lookup yields CDR1 ENHRY and CDR2 SYGVKD. The CDR3 region is CAISDKGSSYNEQFF. For the CDR3, the DNA is TGTGCCATCAGTGACAAAGGGAGCTCCTACAATGAGCAGTTCTTC.

This clonotype was recorded many times. V is TRBV7-9 and J is TRBJ2-7; D is undetermined. Between the trimmed V and J ends, which lost 5 bases and 4 bases, there was a span of 6 bases. CDR1 and CDR2 from the germline V gene are SEHNR and FQNEAQ (reference sequence). This CDR3 region has 11 residues. The CDR3 loop reads CASSPSYEQYF. The CDR3 DNA reads as TGTGCCAGCAGCCCTTCGTACGAGCAGTACTTC.

This clonotype occurred many times. CDR3 residues: CAWSAGTGNTEAFF. DNA for the CDR3: TGTGCCTGGAGTGCCGGGACAGGGAACACTGAAGCTTTCTTT. The V call is TRBV30, the J call TRBJ1-1; 8 nucleotides match TRBD1. The V gene end was trimmed by 1 base and the J gene end by 1 base; junction bases not matched to a gene: 2. CDR1 is GTSNPN and CDR2 is SVGIG in the germline V gene (reference sequence). This CDR3 comprises 14 residues.

This clonotype was seen at least ten times. V and J are TRBV28 and TRBJ2-7, with D tentatively TRBD1 (5 bases). The CDR3 is 12 residues long. Germline V lookup: CDR1 MDHEN, CDR2 SYDVKM. The V end was cut by 8 bases, the J end by 5 bases, with 13 bases between. The CDR3 DNA is TGTGCCAGCGCGCAGGGTCTCCACGAGCAGTACTTC. It specifies CASAQGLHEQYF. The variable domain in full, completed from reference TRBV28 and TRBJ2-7, reads DVKVTQSSRYLVKRTGEKVFLECVQDMDHENMFWYRQDPGLGLRLIYFSYDVKMKEKGDIPEGYSVSREKKERFSLILESASTNQTSMYLCASAQGLHEQYFGPGTRLTVT.

This clonotype showed up many times. The chain uses TRBV30 and TRBJ2-2; D gene unclear. Germline V gene sequence: CDR1 GTSNPN, CDR2 SVGIG (reference sequence). The CDR3 loop spans 10 amino acids. The V gene lost 3 bases and the J gene lost 5 bases, with 1 base spanning the gap. For the CDR3, the DNA is TGTGCCTGGAGAACCGGGGAGCTGTTTTTT. This translates into CAWRTGELFF.